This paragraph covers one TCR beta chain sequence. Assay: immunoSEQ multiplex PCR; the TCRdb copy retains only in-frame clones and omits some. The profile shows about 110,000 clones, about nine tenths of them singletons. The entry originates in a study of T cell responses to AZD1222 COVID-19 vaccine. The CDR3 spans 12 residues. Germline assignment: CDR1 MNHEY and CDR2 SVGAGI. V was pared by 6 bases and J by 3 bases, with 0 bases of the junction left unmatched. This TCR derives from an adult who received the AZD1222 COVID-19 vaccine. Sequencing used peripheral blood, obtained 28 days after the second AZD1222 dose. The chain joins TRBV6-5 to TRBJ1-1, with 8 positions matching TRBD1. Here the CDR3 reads CASRTGDTEAFF. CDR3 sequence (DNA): TGTGCCAGCAGGACAGGGGACACTGAAGCTTTCTTT.